One sample yielded the 22 T cell receptor beta chains listed below, sequenced in a study of PD-1 blockade in classical Hodgkin lymphoma. The data were produced by immunoSEQ multiplex PCR, yet TCRdb's version contains in-frame clones alone and is incomplete. The sample shows about 64,000 clones, 90% to 95% of them seen only once. Time point described: cycle 4 day 1 (C4D1), after around six weeks of nivolumab. All trial patients relapsed after autologous stem cell transplantation. The input for sequencing was peripheral blood mononuclear cells (PBMCs), taken before the fourth cycle of nivolumab. The receptors stem from a human donor with classical Hodgkin lymphoma.

This chain links TRBV5-1 with TRBJ2-7; D is unresolved. Germline V gene sequence: CDR1 SGHRS, CDR2 YFSETQ. The CDR3 runs to 15 residues. The V gene lost 3 bases and the J gene lost 3 bases, with 16 bases spanning the gap. The CDR3 region has the DNA TGCGCCAGCAGCTCCGCCCTGGGGTCGTTCTACGAGCAGTACTTC. Its translation: CASSSALGSFYEQYF.

This chain links TRBV6-5 with TRBJ1-5, with 7 bases fitting TRBD1. CDR3 length equals 14 residues. Germline assignment: CDR1 MNHEY and CDR2 SVGAGI. V shed 5 bases, J shed 2 bases, and the junction held 3 bases outside the gene matches. Written as DNA, the CDR3 is TGTGCCAGCAGTAGGACAGGTCGCAATCAGCCCCAGCATTTT. Translating it yields CASSRTGRNQPQHF.

The chain has TRBV19 and TRBJ1-1, with D possibly TRBD1 on 5 matching bases. Trimming pared 7 bases from V and 1 base from J, leaving 10 bases between. CDR3 size: 13 residues. Germline CDR1 and CDR2: LNHDA and SQIVND (reference sequence). The CDR3, as DNA: TGTGCCAGTACTTGGGGCGGGAACACTGAAGCTTTCTTT. Amino acid sequence: CASTWGGNTEAFF. Combining the CDR3 with reference TRBV19 and TRBJ1-1 gives the whole variable domain DGGITQSPKYLFRKEGQNVTLSCEQNLNHDAMYWYRQDPGQGLRLIYYSQIVNDFQKGDIAEGYSVSREKKESFPLTVTSAQKNPTAFYLCASTWGGNTEAFFGQGTRLTVV.

The V gene is TRBV13, the J gene TRBJ2-2, with 7 nucleotides matching TRBD1. The germline gives CDR1 PRHDT, CDR2 FYEKMQ (reference sequence). The CDR3 has 14 residues. The ends lost 11 bases at V and 8 bases at J; junction bases unmatched: 14. For the CDR3, the DNA is TGTGCCGGGACGAACAGGGGTCGCGAAGGGGAGCTGTTTTTT. Its translation is CAGTNRGREGELFF.

This clone was observed a single time. This chain uses TRBV5-5 with TRBJ2-7; the D gene is possibly TRBD1 (5 bases). This CDR3 is 15 amino acids long. V was cut by 0 bases and J by 2 bases, with 12 bases left in between. The V gene's germline CDR1 is SGHKS and CDR2 YYEKEE (reference sequence). The CDR3 reads CASSLGTQPPYEQYF. The CDR3 DNA is TGTGCCAGCAGCTTGGGGACACAGCCACCCTACGAGCAGTACTTC.

The CDR3, as DNA: TGTGCCAGCAGGGGAGGGCGGGTCACGCATTCACCCCTCCACTTT. Translating gives CASRGGRVTHSPLHF. This chain links TRBV25-1 with TRBJ1-6; no firm D call. The V gene lost 6 bases and the J gene lost 8 bases, with 17 bases spanning the gap. The germline V gene encodes CDR1 MGHDK and CDR2 SYGVNS. CDR3 length equals 15 residues.

This chain connects TRBV6-6 to TRBJ2-5; 12 bases are a match to TRBD1. J lost 4 bases, V lost 6 bases, and 6 bases had no gene match. The CDR3 has 15 residues. Germline CDR1 MNHNY, CDR2 SVGAGI (reference sequence). DNA of the CDR3: TGTGCCAGCAGGGGACAGGGGGCGGTCAGAGAGACCCAGTACTTC. Its protein is CASRGQGAVRETQYF.

Concerning this clone itself: A junction boundary mismatches the germline segment, possibly from a read error. The V call is TRBV18, the J call TRBJ1-4, with a weak D call TRBD1 (6 bases). Germline values: CDR1 KGHSH, CDR2 LQKENI. This CDR3 is built from 12 residues. CDR3 region: CASSPITGLWLF. The CDR3 DNA follows: TGTGCCAGCTCACCAATCACAGGGTTGTGGCTATTT.

The chain combines TRBV6-6 with TRBJ2-5; the D gene is possibly TRBD2 (7 bases). Germline-derived CDR1 and CDR2 are MNHNY and SVGAGI (reference sequence). The germline V and J ends were trimmed by 11 bases and 5 bases, with 18 bases remaining between them. The CDR3 is made up of 13 amino acids. The CDR3 spells CAASRGAGETQYF. The CDR3, as DNA: TGTGCCGCGTCCCGGGGGGCCGGGGAGACCCAGTACTTC.

The chain uses TRBV28 and TRBJ2-5; D is uncertain. Trimming took off 3 bases at V and 2 bases at J, with 22 bases between the two ends. Germline-derived CDR1 and CDR2 are MDHEN and SYDVKM. CDR3 size: 18 residues. The CDR3 spells CASSFYNAPRTSQETQYF. In nucleotides, the CDR3 is TGTGCCAGCAGTTTCTACAACGCCCCCCGTACCAGTCAAGAGACCCAGTACTTC.

This clone has more than one count but fewer than ten. The rearrangement links TRBV7-9 to TRBJ1-1, with a tentative D call TRBD1 (5 bases). V was pared by 0 bases and J by 11 bases, with 16 bases between. CDR1 and CDR2 (germline): SEHNR, FQNEAQ (reference sequence). This CDR3 is built from 14 residues. The DNA of the CDR3 is TGTGCCAGCAGCTTAGCGGATAATTGGGGGATGGCTTTCTTT. It translates to CASSLADNWGMAFF.

V and J are TRBV10-3 and TRBJ2-5, with unresolved D. Germline values: CDR1 ENHRY, CDR2 SYGVKD. The CDR3 covers 15 residues. V was pared by 5 bases and J by 7 bases, with 20 bases between. The CDR3 protein is CAISISAPGPGTQYF. The CDR3, as DNA: TGTGCCATCAGTATTTCGGCCCCAGGTCCCGGGACCCAGTACTTC.

The chain links TRBV28 to TRBJ2-5, with 8 bases that match TRBD1. The CDR3 covers 14 residues. In germline, CDR1 is MDHEN, CDR2 SYDVKM. V was pared by 7 bases and J by 3 bases, with 7 bases of the junction left unmatched. CDR3 in amino acids: CASTLDREKETQYF. The CDR3 nucleotides read TGTGCCAGCACCCTGGACAGGGAGAAAGAGACCCAGTACTTC.

The chain couples TRBV19 to TRBJ1-1; D is perhaps TRBD1 (5 bases). V lost 5 bases and J lost 4, with 11 bases in between. The CDR3 runs 13 residues. Looked up from germline, CDR1 is LNHDA and CDR2 is SQIVND (reference sequence). CDR3 DNA: TGTGCCAGTAGTCTGGGGGTGGGCACTGAAGCTTTCTTT. Its translation: CASSLGVGTEAFF.

The chain uses TRBV5-1 and TRBJ2-1, with TRBD1 as a possible D gene (5 bases). CDR3 length: 14 residues. Germline V gene lookup returns CDR1 SGHRS and CDR2 YFSETQ. Deletions cut 0 bases from V and 8 bases from J, with 12 bases between. As DNA, the CDR3 is TGCGCCAGCAGCTTGGGGGGCCTGTTGGATGAGCAGTTCTTC. Protein product: CASSLGGLLDEQFF.

This chain links TRBV7-9 with TRBJ2-7; D call uncertain. CDR3 length: 14 residues. V was shortened by 3 bases and J by 2 bases, with 11 bases between the two germline ends. Germline CDR1 SEHNR, CDR2 FQNEAQ (reference sequence). Written as DNA, the CDR3 is TGTGCCAGCAGCTTTTACGACCGGCCCTACGAGCAGTACTTC. Protein sequence: CASSFYDRPYEQYF.

The J gene is TRBJ2-7, the V gene TRBV21-1; TRBD2 reflects the table's D call only, with no check against the DNA. TRBV21-1 is termed a pseudogene. CDR3 length: 18 amino acids. CDR3 DNA sequence: TGTGCCAGCAGCCAAAAAGACCAGGCGGGGCGCAAGTCCTACGAGCAGTACTTC. Translated, it gives CASSQKDQAGRKSYEQYF.

The V call is TRBV7-9, the J call TRBJ2-7, with D uncertain. Looked up from germline, CDR1 is SEHNR and CDR2 is FQNEAQ (reference sequence). Trimming pared 2 bases from V and 0 bases from J, leaving 8 bases between. This CDR3 spans 14 amino acids. CDR3 in amino acids: CASSLQTSSYEQYF. The CDR3, as DNA: TGTGCCAGCAGCTTACAGACGAGCTCCTACGAGCAGTACTTC.

This chain joins TRBV9 and TRBJ2-7; D is uncertain. Germline V gene lookup returns CDR1 SGDLS and CDR2 YYNGEE. V was pared by 0 bases and J by 4 bases, with 14 bases between. The CDR3 totals 15 residues. CDR3: CASSVETGVGYEQYF. DNA of the CDR3: TGTGCCAGCAGCGTAGAAACGGGTGTTGGGTACGAGCAGTACTTC.

V gene TRBV20-1 combines with J gene TRBJ2-5; D gene ambiguous. CDR1 DFQATT and CDR2 SNEGSKA come from the germline V gene (reference sequence). The CDR3 has 10 residues. Trimming took 5 bases from V and 2 from J, leaving 3 bases between them. The CDR3 here is CSASQETQYF. The CDR3, as DNA: TGCAGTGCTTCACAAGAGACCCAGTACTTC.

V is TRBV9 and J is TRBJ2-5; D ambiguous. Germline CDR1 and CDR2: SGDLS and YYNGEE. The V and J ends lost 0 bases and 7 bases respectively, with 13 bases between them. The CDR3 sequence is 14 residues long. In DNA form, the CDR3 reads TGTGCCAGCAGCGTAGAGCTGGAAACCGGGACCCAGTACTTC. Residues: CASSVELETGTQYF. The full variable domain, its missing parts supplied by reference TRBV9 and TRBJ2-5, is DSGVTQTPKHLITATGQRVTLRCSPRSGDLSVYWYQQSLDQGLQFLIQYYNGEERAKGNILERFSAQQFPDLHSELNLSSLELGDSALYFCASSVELETGTQYFGPGTRLLVL.

This clone occurred once. DNA of the CDR3: TGTGCCAGCAGTAAGTCTAGCGGGAGCACCGGGGAGCTGTTTTTT. Translation gives CASSKSSGSTGELFF. This sequence joins TRBV2 and TRBJ2-2; 10 positions agree with TRBD2. CDR3 length: 15 amino acids. Losses at the gene ends were 5 bases for V and 4 bases for J; bases not matched to a gene: 4. From germline, CDR1 is SNHLY and CDR2 FYNNEI.